This TCR beta chain was recorded in a study of T cells in Graves' hyperthyroidism and ophthalmopathy. This clonotype has only one observation. Using RNA transcripts as the source, TCR beta CDR3 regions were amplified. Carried out on the TCR CDR3, a first-round RT-PCR used the HTBI primer set. TCRdb called the multiplex PCR reads again in MiXCR, with one record for every CDR3 protein. The sample includes a few hundred thousand distinct CDR3 sequences, around 15% seen only once; the top ten take over 11%. Diagnosis rested on symptoms, serum thyroxine and TRAb, thyroid ultrasound, and orbital computed tomography. The CDR3 has 15 amino acids. Per germline, CDR1 MNHNS and CDR2 SASEGT. With 3 bases removed from V and 0 bases from J, the gap between germline ends came to 9 bases.

Sequenced: blood. This sequence originates from a woman aged 40 to 50 with Graves' hyperthyroidism. The chain joins TRBV6-1 to TRBJ1-5; D gene unclear. CDR3 nucleotide sequence: TGTGCCAGCAGTGAGAAAGGAATTAGCAATCAGCCCCAGCATTTT. Translated: CASSEKGISNQPQHF.